The rows below give T cell receptor beta chains drawn from one sample of a study of CD8 T cells in Susac syndrome. TCRdb recomputed calls from the immunoSEQ multiplex PCR reads with MiXCR, one row per CDR3 protein. The sample shows 150,000 or so distinct CDR3 sequences, roughly 95% of them seen only once. The sample consisted of CD4+ T cells from PBMCs. All receptors derive from a human donor with Susac syndrome. Each CDR3 is given with its conserved first and last residue. D genes are given only for firm matches. Clone size is not always given. Where it is, it says once, few, many or a class for expanded clones.

TRBJ1-5 | 14 | - | - | TRBV4-1 | CASSQDRQGGTQHF | TGCGCCAGCAGCCAAGATAGGCAGGGAGGGACCCAGCATTTT
TRBJ1-5 | 17 | - | once | TRBV3-1 | CASSQDPVTGFNQPQHF | TGTGCCAGCAGCCAAGATCCAGTAACAGGGTTTAATCAGCCCCAGCATTTT
TRBJ2-4 | 13 | - | - | TRBV7-3 | CASSAPPGNIQYF | TGTGCCAGCAGCGCACCCCCGGGGAACATTCAGTACTTC
TRBJ1-5 | 14 | - | - | TRBV12-3/TRBV12-4 | CASSLGQGSQPQHF | TGTGCCAGCAGTTTAGGGCAGGGATCACAGCCCCAGCATTTT
TRBJ2-1 | 11 | - | once | TRBV3-1 | CASSQTNEQFF | TGTGCCAGCAGCCAGACCAATGAGCAGTTCTTC
TRBJ1-1 | 13 | - | - | TRBV20-1 | CSAREAFDTEAFF | TGCAGTGCTAGAGAGGCCTTTGACACTGAAGCTTTCTTT
TRBJ2-6 | 16 | - | - | TRBV19 | CASSMIPNSGANVLTF | TGTGCCAGTAGTATGATTCCAAACTCTGGGGCCAACGTCCTGACTTTC
TRBJ1-1 | 16 | TRBD1 | - | TRBV25-1 | CASSEYRGTANTEAFF | TGTGCCAGCAGTGAATATCGGGGGACAGCGAACACTGAAGCTTTCTTT
TRBJ2-5 | 16 | - | - | TRBV9 | CASSVALGAEQETQYF | TGTGCCAGCAGCGTAGCTCTTGGGGCGGAGCAAGAGACCCAGTACTTC
TRBJ1-1 | 18 | TRBD1 | - | TRBV7-8 | CASSLRPIIQGANTEAFF | TGTGCCAGCAGCTTAAGGCCGATTATACAGGGGGCGAACACTGAAGCTTTCTTT
TRBJ1-4 | 13 | - | - | TRBV20-1 | CSASHGSNEKLFF | TGCAGTGCTAGTCACGGGTCTAATGAAAAACTGTTTTTT
TRBJ2-1 | 16 | - | - | TRBV3-1 | CASSQDRSAGRNEQFF | TGTGCCAGCAGCCAAGATAGGTCGGCGGGGAGGAATGAGCAGTTCTTC
TRBJ1-2 | 14 | - | once | TRBV5-1 | CASSRADSEYGYTF | TGCGCCAGCAGCCGAGCCGACAGCGAATATGGCTACACCTTC
TRBJ1-3 | 12 | - | - | TRBV10-3 | CAISSVGDTIYF | TGTGCCATCAGTTCAGTGGGGGACACCATATATTTT
TRBJ2-5 | 12 | - | - | TRBV7-9 | CASSLPPRAQYF | TGTGCCAGCAGCTTACCCCCAAGGGCCCAGTACTTC
TRBJ2-1 | 16 | TRBD2 | - | TRBV6-5 | CASSYSRPAGGWEQFF | TGTGCCAGCAGTTACTCGCGACCCGCGGGGGGCTGGGAGCAGTTCTTC
TRBJ2-7 | 14 | TRBD1 | - | TRBV2 | CASNTGTALYEQYF | TGTGCCAGCAATACCGGGACAGCCCTTTACGAGCAGTACTTC
TRBJ1-5 | 15 | - | - | TRBV5-1 | CASSLAGERGQPQHF | TGCGCCAGCAGCTTGGCGGGGGAGAGGGGACAGCCCCAGCATTTT
TRBJ1-6 | 14 | TRBD1 | - | TRBV2 | CASSWTGGPGALHF | TGTGCCAGCAGTTGGACAGGGGGCCCGGGAGCCCTCCACTTT
TRBJ2-2 | 15 | - | - | TRBV4-1 | CASSQPGRGTGELFF | TGCGCCAGCAGCCAACCGGGACGGGGCACCGGGGAGCTGTTTTTT
TRBJ1-5 | 15 | - | - | TRBV5-1 | CASSLAGDNNQPQHF | TGCGCCAGCAGCTTGGCCGGGGACAACAATCAGCCCCAGCATTTT
TRBJ1-1 | 13 | - | - | TRBV11-3 | CASSFVRNTEAFF | TGTGCCAGCAGCTTCGTCAGGAACACTGAAGCTTTCTTT
TRBJ2-1 | 16 | TRBD2 | - | TRBV7-2 | CASSFSGDQFYNEQFF | TGTGCCAGCAGCTTTAGCGGGGATCAATTTTACAATGAGCAGTTCTTC
TRBJ2-1 | 14 | - | - | TRBV2 | CASSGGESYNEQFF | TGTGCCAGCAGTGGGGGGGAATCCTACAATGAGCAGTTCTTC
TRBJ1-2 | 16 | - | - | TRBV7-9 | CASSLGGAGSNYGYTF | TGTGCCAGCAGCTTAGGGGGCGCTGGGTCTAACTATGGCTACACCTTC
TRBJ1-2 | 12 | - | - | TRBV24-1 | CATSAKDGDYTF | TGTGCCACCAGTGCAAAGGATGGTGACTACACCTTC
TRBJ2-7 | 16 | - | - | TRBV25-1 | CASSEWAGSSSYEQYF | TGTGCCAGCAGTGAATGGGCAGGGTCGAGCTCCTACGAGCAGTACTTC
TRBJ1-1 | 14 | - | - | TRBV18 | CASSRSMGNTEAFF | TGTGCCAGCTCCCGCTCTATGGGAAACACTGAAGCTTTCTTT
TRBJ2-7 | 13 | - | - | TRBV19 | CATRWPNSYEQYF | TGTGCCACCCGGTGGCCCAACTCCTACGAGCAGTACTTC
TRBJ1-3 | 10 | - | - | TRBV12-3/TRBV12-4 | CASSVNTIYF | TGTGCCAGCAGTGTAAACACCATATATTTT
TRBJ2-1 | 15 | - | - | TRBV5-4 | CASSVSRGRINEQFF | TGTGCCAGCAGCGTCTCGAGGGGAAGAATCAATGAGCAGTTCTTC
TRBJ1-1 | 15 | TRBD1 | - | TRBV9 | CASSAPGGKNTEAFF | TGTGCCAGCAGCGCCCCAGGGGGGAAGAACACTGAAGCTTTCTTT
TRBJ1-2 | 16 | TRBD1 | - | TRBV20-1 | CSAHRTGVGSNYGYTF | TGCAGTGCTCACCGGACAGGGGTAGGGTCTAACTATGGCTACACCTTC
TRBJ1-5 | 13 | - | - | TRBV10-3 | CATTPDSQQPQHF | TGTGCCACAACCCCCGACAGTCAGCAGCCCCAGCATTTT
TRBJ1-1 | 14 | - | - | TRBV27 | CASSLHKGNTEAFF | TGTGCCAGCAGTTTACACAAAGGGAACACTGAAGCTTTCTTT
TRBJ2-1 | 13 | - | - | TRBV29-1 | CSVGNRIPNEQFF | TGCAGCGTTGGAAACAGGATCCCCAATGAGCAGTTCTTC
TRBJ2-5 | 12 | - | - | TRBV5-1 | CASAGEVETQYF | TGCGCCAGCGCTGGGGAAGTGGAGACCCAGTACTTC
TRBJ1-1 | 14 | TRBD1 | - | TRBV2 | CASRKGQANTEAFF | TGTGCCAGCAGAAAGGGACAGGCCAACACTGAAGCTTTCTTT
TRBJ1-2 | 13 | - | - | TRBV24-1 | CATSDPRDGGYTF | TGTGCCACCAGTGACCCGCGGGACGGGGGCTACACCTTC
TRBJ1-1 | 11 | - | - | TRBV29-1 | CSVVPNTEAFF | TGCAGCGTTGTCCCAAACACTGAAGCTTTCTTT
TRBJ2-7 | 13 | TRBD1 | - | TRBV20-1 | CSVGTGVSYEQYF | TGCAGTGTAGGGACAGGAGTCTCCTACGAGCAGTACTTC
TRBJ1-1 | 13 | - | - | TRBV5-1 | CASSARASTEAFF | TGCGCCAGCAGCGCCCGGGCGTCCACTGAAGCTTTCTTT
TRBJ2-7 | 13 | TRBD1 | - | TRBV20-1 | CSAAGQGSYEQYF | TGCAGTGCCGCGGGACAGGGGTCCTACGAGCAGTACTTC
TRBJ2-5 | 14 | - | - | TRBV29-1 | CSVEDPGAQETQYF | TGCAGCGTTGAAGATCCGGGGGCCCAAGAGACCCAGTACTTC
TRBJ2-7 | 14 | - | - | TRBV20-1 | CSAKPPLGGYEQYF | TGCAGTGCTAAACCTCCCCTCGGGGGCTACGAGCAGTACTTC
TRBJ1-5 | 16 | - | - | TRBV20-1 | CSARTPGGGNNQPQHF | TGCAGTGCTAGGACCCCCGGGGGCGGGAACAATCAGCCCCAGCATTTT
TRBJ2-5 | 11 | - | - | TRBV12-3/TRBV12-4 | CASSPESTQYF | TGTGCCAGCAGCCCGGAATCGACCCAGTACTTC
TRBJ1-5 | 15 | - | - | TRBV20-1 | CSARAGTEVEQPQHF | TGCAGTGCTAGGGCCGGGACGGAGGTCGAACAGCCCCAGCATTTT
TRBJ2-3 | 14 | - | - | TRBV4-3 | CASSQGRGQDTQYF | TGCGCCAGCAGCCAAGGGCGGGGGCAAGATACGCAGTATTTT
TRBJ2-1 | 11 | - | - | TRBV20-1 | CSARFGNEQFF | TGCAGTGCTAGATTCGGGAATGAGCAGTTCTTC
TRBJ1-1 | 14 | TRBD1 | - | TRBV18 | CASSPDRVGTEAFF | TGTGCCAGCTCACCAGACAGGGTGGGGACTGAAGCTTTCTTT